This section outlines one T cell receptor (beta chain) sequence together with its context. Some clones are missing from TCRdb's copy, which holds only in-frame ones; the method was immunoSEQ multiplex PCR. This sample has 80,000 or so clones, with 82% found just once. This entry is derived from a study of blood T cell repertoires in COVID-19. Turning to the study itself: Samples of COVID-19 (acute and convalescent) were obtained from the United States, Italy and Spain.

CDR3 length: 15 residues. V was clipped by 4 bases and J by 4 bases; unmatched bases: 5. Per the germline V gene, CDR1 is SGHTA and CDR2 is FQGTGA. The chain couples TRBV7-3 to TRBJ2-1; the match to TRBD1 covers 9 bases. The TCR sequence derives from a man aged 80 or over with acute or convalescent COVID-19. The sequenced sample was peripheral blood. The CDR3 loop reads CASSSRTGAYNEQFF. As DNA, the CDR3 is TGTGCCAGCAGCTCAAGGACAGGGGCTTACAATGAGCAGTTCTTC.